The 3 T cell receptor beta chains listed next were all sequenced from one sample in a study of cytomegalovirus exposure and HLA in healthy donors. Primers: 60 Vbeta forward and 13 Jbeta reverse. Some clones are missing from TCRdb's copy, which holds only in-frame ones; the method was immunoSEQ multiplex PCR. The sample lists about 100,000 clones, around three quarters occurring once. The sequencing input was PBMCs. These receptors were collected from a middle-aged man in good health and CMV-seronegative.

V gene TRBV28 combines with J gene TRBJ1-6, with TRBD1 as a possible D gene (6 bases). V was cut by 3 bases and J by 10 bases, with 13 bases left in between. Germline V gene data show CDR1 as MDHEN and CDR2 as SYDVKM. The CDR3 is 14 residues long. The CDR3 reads CASSLGGGRSPLHF. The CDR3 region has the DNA TGTGCCAGCAGTTTGGGGGGGGGCAGGTCACCCCTCCACTTT.

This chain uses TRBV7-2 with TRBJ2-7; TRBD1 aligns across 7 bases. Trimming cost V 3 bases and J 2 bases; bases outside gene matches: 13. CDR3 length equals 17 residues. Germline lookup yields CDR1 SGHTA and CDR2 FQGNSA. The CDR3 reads CASSLILGTAVPYEQYF. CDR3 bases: TGTGCCAGCAGCTTGATCCTAGGGACAGCCGTTCCCTACGAGCAGTACTTC.

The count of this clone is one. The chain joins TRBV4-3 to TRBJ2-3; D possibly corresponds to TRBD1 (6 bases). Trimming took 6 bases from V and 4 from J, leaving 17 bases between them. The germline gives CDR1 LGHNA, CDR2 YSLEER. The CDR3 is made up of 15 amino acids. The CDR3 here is CASSQDRSGSDTQYF. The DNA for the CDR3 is TGCGCCAGCAGTCAGGACAGATCTGGGTCAGATACGCAGTATTTT.